These 32 T cell receptor beta chains were sequenced from one sample in a study of T cells after yellow fever vaccination. From the 5' RACE reads, TCRdb called clonotypes with MiXCR, one entry per CDR3 protein. Seen here are about 300,000 distinct CDR3 sequences, under 5% observed once, and the top ten hold 20% to 25%. Sample: PBMCs, taken 5 days after the yellow fever booster vaccination. These receptors were obtained from a man between 18 and 35 years old who received the YFV17D yellow fever vaccine.

This clonotype came up a few times. V and J are TRBV4-2 and TRBJ2-6, with a possible D match to TRBD1 (5 bases). The germline V gene encodes CDR1 LGHNA and CDR2 YNFKEQ. CDR3 length: 15 amino acids. Trimming removed 3 bases at V and 0 bases at J, with 6 bases between. As DNA, the CDR3 is TGTGCCAGCAGCCACAGGGCCTCTGGGGCCAACGTCCTGACTTTC. It encodes CASSHRASGANVLTF.

Only a few counts were recorded for this clonotype. The chain joins TRBV27 to TRBJ2-3, with 11 bases fitting TRBD2. Germline V gene lookup returns CDR1 MNHEY and CDR2 SMNVEV (reference sequence). CDR3 size: 15 residues. The ends lost 6 bases at V and 3 bases at J; junction bases unmatched: 5. CDR3 DNA: TGTGCCAGCAGCCATCGACTAGCGGGGACAGATACGCAGTATTTT. Amino acid sequence: CASSHRLAGTDTQYF.

J is TRBJ1-3 and V is TRBV12-3 or TRBV12-4, with D possibly TRBD1 on 5 matching bases. Trimming stripped 2 bases from V and 2 bases from J, with 13 bases between. The length of the CDR3 is 16 residues. CDR3 nucleotides: TGTGCCAGCAGTTTACTTCAGGGCTTCACTGGAAACACCATATATTTT. Translation: CASSLLQGFTGNTIYF.

This sequence joins TRBV5-5 and TRBJ2-3; 12 bases align to TRBD2. The V and J ends lost 4 bases and 1 base, in that order; junction bases with no gene match: 7. The CDR3 covers 17 residues. Germline V lookup: CDR1 SGHKS, CDR2 YYEKEE (reference sequence). CDR3 loop: CASSPARTSGGTDTQYF. DNA of the CDR3: TGTGCCAGCAGCCCGGCGCGGACTAGCGGGGGCACAGATACGCAGTATTTT.

This chain links TRBV15 with TRBJ1-2, with 9 bases that match TRBD1. The germline gives CDR1 LNHNV, CDR2 YYDKDF (reference sequence). The CDR3 loop spans 14 amino acids. V gave up 1 base and J gave up 3 bases; unmatched junction bases: 0. CDR3 in DNA: TGTGCCACCAGCAGAGGGACAGGGGACTATGGCTACACCTTC. This codes for CATSRGTGDYGYTF.

In this sample, this clonotype turned up a few times. The V gene is TRBV5-1, the J gene TRBJ2-3, with 9 nucleotides matching TRBD1. Per germline, CDR1 SGHRS and CDR2 YFSETQ. The CDR3 consists of 16 residues. The V and J ends lost 4 bases and 0 bases, in that order; junction bases with no gene match: 6. CDR3: CASSLGDRASTDTQYF. CDR3 bases: TGCGCCAGCAGCCTGGGGGACAGGGCTAGCACAGATACGCAGTATTTT.

This clonotype was detected many times. V gene TRBV7-2 combines with J gene TRBJ2-5, with 9 bases identical to TRBD2. The CDR3 is 16 residues long. Germline V gene lookup returns CDR1 SGHTA and CDR2 FQGNSA. Unmatched junction bases numbered 12, after V lost 5 bases and J lost 5 bases. In nucleotides, the CDR3 is TGTGCCAGCAGCCCAGGCGGCGGGGGGGTGGTCGAGACCCAGTACTTC. Its protein is CASSPGGGGVVETQYF. The entire variable domain, with the rest obtained from reference TRBV7-2 and TRBJ2-5, is as follows: GAGVSQSPSNKVTEKGKDVELRCDPISGHTALYWYRQSLGQGLEFLIYFQGNSAPDKSGLPSDRFSAERTGGSVSTLTIQRTQQEDSAVYLCASSPGGGGVVETQYFGPGTRLLVL.

V and J are TRBV5-1 and TRBJ2-6, with D perhaps TRBD2 (5 bases). Per the germline V gene, CDR1 is SGHRS and CDR2 is YFSETQ. The CDR3 is made up of 16 amino acids. Trimming left V 4 bases short and J 1 base short, with 12 bases between. CDR3 residues: CASSIPGSSGANVLTF. The CDR3 nucleotides are TGCGCCAGCAGCATCCCGGGATCTTCTGGGGCCAACGTCCTGACTTTC.

The chain combines TRBV24-1 with TRBJ1-5, with unresolved D. The germline V and J ends were trimmed by 3 bases and 6 bases, with 17 bases remaining between them. There are 16 residues in the CDR3. Germline V CDR1 and CDR2: KGHDR, SFDVKD. Written as DNA, the CDR3 is TGTGCCACCAGTGATCAATCATCCGGGTCCCTTCAGCCCCAGCATTTT. Translated, it gives CATSDQSSGSLQPQHF.

V is TRBV11-2 and J is TRBJ1-1; D is unclear. CDR1 and CDR2 from the germline V gene are SGHAT and FQNNGV. This CDR3 is built from 14 residues. Trimming took off 3 bases at V and 4 bases at J, with 12 bases between the two ends. The chain's CDR3 is CASSFSDTGTEAFF. In DNA, the CDR3 is TGTGCCAGCAGCTTCTCGGATACCGGCACTGAAGCTTTCTTT.

This chain links TRBV29-1 with TRBJ1-5; TRBD1 matches at 8 bases. The CDR3 has 13 amino acids. The junction had 6 bases not matched to a gene; V was cut back by 6 bases and J by 5 bases. CDR1 SQVTM and CDR2 ANQGSEA come from the germline V gene. CDR3 in amino acids: CSVGGQGDQPQHF. The CDR3 nucleotides are TGCAGCGTCGGAGGACAGGGAGATCAGCCCCAGCATTTT.

The V and J genes are TRBV6-5 and TRBJ1-1; perhaps TRBD1 as D (5 bases). Germline CDR1 and CDR2: MNHEY and SVGAGI. The CDR3 length is 14 residues. Trimming took 0 bases from V and 3 from J, leaving 8 bases between them. This CDR3 reads CASSYSSGHTEAFF. The CDR3, as DNA: TGTGCCAGCAGTTACTCGTCAGGGCACACTGAAGCTTTCTTT.

In this sample, this clonotype turned up a few times. J is TRBJ2-5 and V is TRBV25-1; 10 bases map to TRBD1. The CDR3 is 14 residues long. CDR1 and CDR2 from the germline V gene are MGHDK and SYGVNS. After removal of 4 bases from V and 3 bases from J, the junction contained 2 bases not matched to a gene. The CDR3 sequence: CASSGDRGEETQYF. The CDR3 coding sequence is TGTGCCAGCAGTGGGGACAGGGGCGAAGAGACCCAGTACTTC.

This clonotype was counted between two and nine times. This sequence joins TRBV12-3 or TRBV12-4 and TRBJ1-5; tentatively, D is TRBD1 (5 bases). Trimming shortened V by 3 bases and J by 9 bases, and 15 bases separated the two germline ends. The CDR3 covers 14 residues. For the CDR3, the DNA is TGTGCCAGCAGTTTTGCCGGAGGGGCTGGGCCCCAGCATTTT. Protein: CASSFAGGAGPQHF.

This chain connects TRBV2 to TRBJ2-5; TRBD2 aligns across 10 bases. Trimming at V came to 6 bases and at J to 5 bases, leaving 6 bases not matched to a gene. The CDR3 consists of 14 residues. CDR1 and CDR2 (germline): SNHLY, FYNNEI. The CDR3 spells CASRAGTSDETQYF. The DNA for the CDR3 is TGTGCCAGCAGGGCCGGGACTAGCGATGAGACCCAGTACTTC.

The rearrangement uses TRBV7-3 and TRBJ2-3; weak D call: TRBD2 (5 bases). The germline gives CDR1 SGHTA, CDR2 FQGTGA. CDR3 length equals 15 residues. Between the trimmed V and J ends, which lost 2 bases and 6 bases, there was a span of 15 bases. The CDR3 DNA follows: TGTGCCAGCAGCTTATCGGGAATGTGGTCTGATACGCAGTATTTT. It encodes CASSLSGMWSDTQYF. The full variable domain, completed using reference TRBV7-3 and TRBJ2-3, is GAGVSQTPSNKVTEKGKYVELRCDPISGHTALYWYRQSLGQGPEFLIYFQGTGAADDSGLPNDRFFAVRPEGSVSTLKIQRTERGDSAVYLCASSLSGMWSDTQYFGPGTRLTVL.

The CDR3 reads CATSRDLGDRVVV. CDR3 bases: TGTGCCACCAGCAGAGATCTGGGGGACAGGGTGGTCGTC. The chain combines TRBV15 with TRBJ2-7; 9 bases map to TRBD1. Germline V CDR1 and CDR2: LNHNV, YYDKDF (reference sequence). The CDR3 has 13 residues.

This clonotype has more than one count but fewer than ten. This chain connects TRBV12-3 or TRBV12-4 to TRBJ2-5; TRBD1 or TRBD2 may be the D gene (5 bases each). V lost 8 bases to trimming and J lost 5 bases, with 9 bases between them. This CDR3 has 11 residues. In DNA, the CDR3 is TGTGCCAGCCAATGGGGGGAGACCCAGTACTTC. This sequence encodes CASQWGETQYF.

The chain recombines TRBV20-1 with TRBJ2-3; D might be TRBD2 (6 bases). The germline CDR1 and CDR2 sequences are DFQATT and SNEGSKA (reference sequence). CDR3 length equals 14 residues. Trimming pared 5 bases from V and 1 base from J, leaving 13 bases between. The CDR3 sequence: CSAPTGLRTDTQYF. As DNA, the CDR3 is TGCAGTGCTCCCACGGGACTCCGCACAGATACGCAGTATTTT.

This clonotype showed up many times. The chain uses TRBV7-2 and TRBJ2-1; no definite D call. CDR1 is SGHTA and CDR2 is FQGNSA in the germline V gene. This CDR3 spans 15 amino acids. Between the trimmed V and J ends, which lost 0 bases and 7 bases, there was a span of 13 bases. CDR3 amino acids: CASSLATGYSNEQFF. DNA of the CDR3: TGTGCCAGCAGCTTAGCTACCGGGTATAGTAATGAGCAGTTCTTC.

This clonotype was found many times. The V call is TRBV6-1, the J call TRBJ1-2; 7 positions agree with TRBD1. CDR1 is MNHNS, CDR2 SASEGT, per germline. V lost 3 bases and J lost 6; bases outside the gene matches: 10. The CDR3 contains 15 residues. The CDR3 bases are TGTGCCAGCAGTGAGTCCGGGACAGCGGGCGATGGCTACACCTTC. Encoded protein: CASSESGTAGDGYTF.

This clonotype was seen at least ten times. The chain links TRBV12-3 or TRBV12-4 to TRBJ2-1; TRBD2 agrees at 9 bases. The CDR3 sequence is 14 residues long. V trimming: 5 bases; J trimming: 5 bases; junction bases outside the gene matches: 4. In DNA form, the CDR3 reads TGTGCCAGCAGTAAGACTAGCGGTGACAATGAGCAGTTCTTC. Translating gives CASSKTSGDNEQFF.

CDR3 nucleotide sequence: TGTGCCAGCAGTTTAGCTCGGACAGGGGGAGAGACCCAGTACTTC. It yields the protein CASSLARTGGETQYF. The J gene is TRBJ2-5, the V gene TRBV12-3 or TRBV12-4; 10 positions match TRBD1. Trimming removed 0 bases from V and 4 bases from J; junction bases left unmatched: 2. The CDR3 has 15 amino acids.

This clonotype was observed a few times. This chain joins TRBV5-1 and TRBJ2-5; 10 bases match TRBD1. After removal of 5 bases from V and 5 bases from J, the junction contained 9 bases not matched to a gene. Germline assignment: CDR1 SGHRS and CDR2 YFSETQ. This CDR3 comprises 15 residues. CDR3 sequence: CASSQRTGGDETQYF. CDR3 nucleotides: TGCGCCAGCAGTCAAAGGACAGGGGGTGACGAGACCCAGTACTTC.

There are a few counts of this clonotype. V is TRBV10-3 and J is TRBJ1-3; D is uncertain. CDR1 and CDR2 (germline): ENHRY, SYGVKD. The germline V and J ends were trimmed by 0 bases and 4 bases, with 22 bases remaining between them. This CDR3 is 19 amino acids long. The CDR3 region is CAISESLSQSVFGGNTIYF. CDR3 DNA: TGTGCCATCAGTGAGTCGTTATCTCAGTCGGTATTCGGCGGAAACACCATATATTTT.

This clonotype was detected a few times. V gene TRBV28 combines with J gene TRBJ2-7; a possible D gene is TRBD1 (6 bases). CDR3 length equals 16 residues. From germline, CDR1 is MDHEN and CDR2 SYDVKM. V was clipped by 3 bases and J by 5 bases, with 20 bases between them. The CDR3 bases are TGTGCCAGCAGTTTTACGGACAGACCTTACTTTGACGAGCAGTACGTC. Protein sequence: CASSFTDRPYFDEQYV.

On this clonotype itself: A read error may produce the germline difference seen at one junction end. The chain couples TRBV12-3 or TRBV12-4 to TRBJ2-1, with a weak D call TRBD2 (7 bases). The CDR3 spans 13 residues. The CDR3 region has the DNA TGTGCCACCGCGGGGGCCCACTACCATGAGCAGTTCTTC. Protein product: CATAGAHYHEQFF.

This clonotype was detected a few times. This chain uses TRBV6-2 or TRBV6-3 with TRBJ2-1, with 8 bases matching TRBD2. The V gene's germline CDR1 is MNHEY and CDR2 SVGEGT. V trimming: 2 bases; J trimming: 8 bases; junction bases outside the gene matches: 8. The CDR3 sequence is 15 residues long. Written as DNA, the CDR3 is TGTGCCAGCAGTTACGTAGCGGGGAGATTTGATGAGCAGTTCTTC. Amino acids: CASSYVAGRFDEQFF.

The chain joins TRBV10-1 to TRBJ2-1; the D gene could be TRBD1 or TRBD2 (7 bases each). CDR3 length equals 14 residues. CDR1 and CDR2 (germline): WNHNN, SYGVQD (reference sequence). V lost 0 bases to trimming and J lost 12 bases, with 15 bases between them. The chain's CDR3 is CASSESGRGLGQFF. In nucleotides, the CDR3 is TGCGCCAGCAGTGAGTCAGGGAGGGGGCTTGGGCAGTTCTTC.

This sequence joins TRBV12-3 or TRBV12-4 and TRBJ2-1, with 7 bases that match TRBD1. The CDR3 has 14 residues. Germline trimming cut 8 bases from V and 8 bases from J; bases unmatched to any gene: 12. The CDR3 is CASENRSQGDEQFF. Written as DNA, the CDR3 is TGTGCCAGCGAAAATAGGAGTCAGGGGGATGAGCAGTTCTTC.

This clonotype was recorded a few times. CDR3 DNA sequence: TGTGCCAGCAGCCCCCGACAGGGGGCGGCAGCTTTCTTT. Residues: CASSPRQGAAAFF. The chain uses TRBV7-2 and TRBJ1-1; 10 nucleotides match TRBD1. This CDR3 contains 13 residues. The V segment lost 5 bases and the J segment 10 bases; nucleotides outside the gene matches: 7. Germline V gene data show CDR1 as SGHTA and CDR2 as FQGNSA.

The rearrangement uses TRBV16 and TRBJ1-2; 9 nucleotides agree with TRBD1. The CDR3 covers 16 residues. Germline CDR1 reads KGHSY; CDR2 reads FQNENV. After removal of 4 bases from V and 7 bases from J, the junction contained 13 bases not matched to a gene. CDR3 protein: CASSRGADRGSSGYTF. The CDR3 DNA is TGTGCCAGCAGCCGAGGGGCGGACAGGGGCTCGAGTGGCTACACCTTC.